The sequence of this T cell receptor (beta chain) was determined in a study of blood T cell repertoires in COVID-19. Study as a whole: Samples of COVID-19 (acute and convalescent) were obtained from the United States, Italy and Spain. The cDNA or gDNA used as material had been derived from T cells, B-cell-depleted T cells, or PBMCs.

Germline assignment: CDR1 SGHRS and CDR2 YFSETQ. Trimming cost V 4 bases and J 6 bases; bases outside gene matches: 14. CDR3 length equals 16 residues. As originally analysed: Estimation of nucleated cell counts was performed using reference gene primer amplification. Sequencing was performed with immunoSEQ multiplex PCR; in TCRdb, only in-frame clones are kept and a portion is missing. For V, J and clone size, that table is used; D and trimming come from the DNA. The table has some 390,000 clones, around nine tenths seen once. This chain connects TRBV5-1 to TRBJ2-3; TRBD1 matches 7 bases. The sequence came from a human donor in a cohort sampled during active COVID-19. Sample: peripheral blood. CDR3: CASSLPTGKGEDTQYF. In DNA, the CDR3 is TGCGCCAGCAGCCTACCGACAGGGAAGGGGGAGGATACGCAGTATTTT.